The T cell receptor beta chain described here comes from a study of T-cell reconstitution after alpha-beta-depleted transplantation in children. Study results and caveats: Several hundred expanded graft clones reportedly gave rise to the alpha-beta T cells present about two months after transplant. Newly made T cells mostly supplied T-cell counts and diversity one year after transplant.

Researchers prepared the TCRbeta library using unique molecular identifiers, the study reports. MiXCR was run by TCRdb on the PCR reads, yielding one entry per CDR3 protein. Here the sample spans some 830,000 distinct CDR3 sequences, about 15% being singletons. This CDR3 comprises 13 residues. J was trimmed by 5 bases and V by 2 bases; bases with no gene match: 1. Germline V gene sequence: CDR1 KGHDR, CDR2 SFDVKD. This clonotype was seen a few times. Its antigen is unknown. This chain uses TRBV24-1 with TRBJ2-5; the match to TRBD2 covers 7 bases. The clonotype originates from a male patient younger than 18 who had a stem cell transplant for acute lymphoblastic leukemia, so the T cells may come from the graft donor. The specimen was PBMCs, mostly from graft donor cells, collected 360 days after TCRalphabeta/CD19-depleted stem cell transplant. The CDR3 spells CATSDSGRETQYF. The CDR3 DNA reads TGTGCCACCAGTGATTCCGGGAGGGAGACCCAGTACTTC.